These T cell receptor beta chains were read from a single sample in a study of T cells in Graves' hyperthyroidism and ophthalmopathy. TCRdb fed the multiplex PCR reads into MiXCR, producing one record per CDR3 protein. The table has some 370,000 distinct CDR3 sequences, 17% seen once; the top ten hold around a third. The specimen was blood. The receptors shown here come from a woman younger than 45 with Graves' hyperthyroidism that later progressed to Graves' ophthalmopathy. Both conserved end residues are trimmed from each CDR3. The order of the fields is J gene, V gene, clone size, D gene, CDR3 protein. A D gene is named only where the DNA matches it firmly. Clone size is stated in some rows and not others, as once, few, many or a class when expanded.

TRBJ2-1 TRBV7-2 many . ASSFQGYNEQF
TRBJ2-7 TRBV28 many . ASQKVAGFYDEQY
TRBJ2-3 TRBV12-3/TRBV12-4 many . ASSLASSSTDTQY
TRBJ2-1 TRBV27 many TRBD2 ASSPLAWTSGSGDEQF
TRBJ2-7 TRBV7-9 . TRBD1 ASSLVGQGAYEQY
TRBJ2-7 TRBV20-1 few . SARVGEDSYEQY
TRBJ1-2 TRBV27 many . ASSAAGESGYT
TRBJ1-1 TRBV27 many . ASSLSVQAYTEAF
TRBJ2-3 TRBV6-1 few . AVWGADTQY
TRBJ1-2 TRBV6-1 many . ASSDRDGSNYGYT
TRBJ2-1 TRBV28 many TRBD1 ASSLWDRGDEQF
TRBJ2-5 TRBV6-1 many . ASSRGVQETQY
TRBJ2-5 TRBV4-1 . . ASSQVRETQY
TRBJ2-7 TRBV5-4 . TRBD1 ASSPPGQGVHEQY
TRBJ2-7 TRBV4-2 . TRBD2 ASSQEGTSGYEQY
TRBJ1-1 TRBV5-4 few . ASSLEGPNTEAF
TRBJ1-2 TRBV27 many . ASSLREASYGYT
TRBJ2-1 TRBV11-2 . . ASSPEQGFKQF
TRBJ1-2 TRBV9 . . ASSGLDSTNYGYT
TRBJ1-1 TRBV5-1 . . ASSLASWNTEAF
TRBJ1-2 TRBV6-1 many . ASSERWGANYGYT
TRBJ1-2 TRBV19 . TRBD1 ATRGHRGQDGYT
TRBJ2-1 TRBV9 many TRBD2 ASSAGTSLLLGYDEQF
TRBJ1-5 TRBV19 few TRBD1 ASSTGQGDQPQH
TRBJ2-7 TRBV13 many TRBD2 ASSLAGGYHEQY
TRBJ2-7 TRBV10-3 few TRBD1 AISELGQGNYEQY
TRBJ2-1 TRBV4-2 few . ASSQEFSTGQPYNEQF
TRBJ1-2 TRBV2 many . ASRRGDYGYT
TRBJ2-5 TRBV20-1 few TRBD1 SARGQTGGDWETQY
TRBJ2-3 TRBV2 many . ASSEVKGTTDTQY
TRBJ2-1 TRBV29-1 many . SVEDLDKARRQF
TRBJ2-7 TRBV28 . TRBD1 ASSPGTGVAYEQY
TRBJ2-1 TRBV10-3 many . AMAWRAEYNEQF
TRBJ2-7 TRBV18 few TRBD1 ASSPMDRGNEQY
TRBJ1-2 TRBV2 many . ASSEGHTTVYGYT
TRBJ2-3 TRBV7-2 . TRBD1 ASSLDRAADTQY
TRBJ1-2 TRBV2 many . ASSIDQGGYT
TRBJ1-1 TRBV6-1 many . ASSTGRMNTEAF
TRBJ1-2 TRBV9 . TRBD1 ASSLNPGGWGYT
TRBJ2-5 TRBV7-9 . . ASSLRTGLETQY
TRBJ2-7 TRBV30 . TRBD1 AWGTGSYEQY
TRBJ2-7 TRBV29-1 many TRBD2 SVRSGRHRYEQY
TRBJ1-4 TRBV3-1 many . ASSQDYRGNEKLF
TRBJ2-1 TRBV19 many . ASSIVHLSYNEQF
TRBJ2-7 TRBV9 few TRBD2 ASSRGDPYEQY
TRBJ1-5 TRBV2 many . ASSEALHQPQH
TRBJ1-4 TRBV12-3/TRBV12-4 many . ASSFLGGLEEKLF
TRBJ2-7 TRBV11-2 many TRBD1 ASSLVPRTGASEQY
TRBJ2-3 TRBV19 . . ASSMGEGADTQY
TRBJ2-1 TRBV11-2 . . ASSLFPRREGQF
TRBJ1-2 TRBV9 . TRBD1 ASSAGGGTGVAGYT
TRBJ2-5 TRBV10-2 many TRBD2 ASSESAAGGETQY
TRBJ2-7 TRBV2 once TRBD2 ASSEGPSGIYEQY
TRBJ1-6 TRBV11-2 many TRBD1 ASSLATQGIRSPLH
TRBJ2-7 TRBV2 many . ASSLAAYEQY